The following is a T cell receptor (beta chain) sequence with its context. Its antigen is currently unknown. Trimming shortened V by 1 base and J by 8 bases, and 9 bases separated the two germline ends. Germline V lookup: CDR1 SEHNR, CDR2 FQNEAQ (reference sequence). There are 13 residues in the CDR3. The sample originates from a study of T-cell reconstitution after alpha-beta-depleted transplantation in children. Regarding the study as a whole: At day 60, the high TCRbeta diversity found in some patients originated from recipient T cells and thymic progenitors that had survived.

Unique molecular identifiers were used in preparing the TCRbeta library. TCRdb analysed the PCR reads with MiXCR anew, one entry per CDR3 protein. The sample carries some 840,000 distinct CDR3 sequences, approximately 15% recorded once. The input for sequencing was PBMCs, mostly from graft donor cells, taken 360 days after TCRalphabeta/CD19-depleted stem cell transplant. The clonotype originates from a male patient aged 10-17 years who had a stem cell transplant for acute lymphoblastic leukemia, so the T cells may come from the graft donor. V and J are TRBV7-9 and TRBJ2-1; no clear D gene. The CDR3 bases are TGTGCCAGCAGCTTAGTTAGTTCCTATGAGCAGTTCTTC. Its protein is CASSLVSSYEQFF. Filled out from reference TRBV7-9 and TRBJ2-1, the complete variable domain reads DTGVSQNPRHKITKRGQNVTFRCDPISEHNRLYWYRQTLGQGPEFLTYFQNEAQLEKSRLLSDRFSAERPKGSFSTLEIQRTEQGDSAMYLCASSLVSSYEQFFGPGTRLTVL.